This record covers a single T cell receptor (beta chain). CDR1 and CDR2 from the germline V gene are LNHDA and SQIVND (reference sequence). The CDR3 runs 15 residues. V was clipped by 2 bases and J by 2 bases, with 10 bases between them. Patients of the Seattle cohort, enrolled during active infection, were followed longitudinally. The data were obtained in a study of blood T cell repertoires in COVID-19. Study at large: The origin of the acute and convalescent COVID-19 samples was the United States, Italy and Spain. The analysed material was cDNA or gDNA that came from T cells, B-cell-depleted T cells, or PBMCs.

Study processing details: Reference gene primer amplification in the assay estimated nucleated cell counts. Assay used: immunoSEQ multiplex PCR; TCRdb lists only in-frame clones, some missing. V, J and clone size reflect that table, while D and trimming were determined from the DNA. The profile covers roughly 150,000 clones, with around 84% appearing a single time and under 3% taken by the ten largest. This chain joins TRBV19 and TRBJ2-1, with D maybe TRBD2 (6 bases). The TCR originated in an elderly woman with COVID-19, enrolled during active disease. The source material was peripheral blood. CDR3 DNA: TGTGCCAGTAGTATAACCGCGGGACCCTACAATGAGCAGTTCTTC. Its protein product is CASSITAGPYNEQFF.